The source of this TCR beta chain is a study of T cells after yellow fever vaccination. TCRdb re-derived calls from the 5' RACE reads in MiXCR, one entry per CDR3 protein. The table lists roughly 110,000 distinct CDR3 sequences, 8% to 9.5% of them singletons. The CDR3 runs 13 residues. V lost 7 bases to trimming and J lost 2 bases, with 12 bases between them. Germline CDR1 reads SNHLY; CDR2 reads FYNNEI. Sequenced material: CD8+ T cells sorted from PBMCs, taken 45 days after the yellow fever booster vaccination. The chain recombines TRBV2 with TRBJ2-7; D possibly matches TRBD1 or TRBD2 (5 bases each). The receptor's source is a young man who received the YFV17D yellow fever vaccine. Written as DNA, the CDR3 is TGTGCCAGCAAGCGAGGGACCCCCTACGAGCAGTACTTC. Translation: CASKRGTPYEQYF. Complete variable domain (other parts from reference TRBV2 and TRBJ2-7): EPEVTQTPSHQVTQMGQEVILRCVPISNHLYFYWYRQILGQKVEFLVSFYNNEISEKSEIFDDQFSVERPDGSNFTLKIRSTKLEDSAMYFCASKRGTPYEQYFGPGTRLTVT.